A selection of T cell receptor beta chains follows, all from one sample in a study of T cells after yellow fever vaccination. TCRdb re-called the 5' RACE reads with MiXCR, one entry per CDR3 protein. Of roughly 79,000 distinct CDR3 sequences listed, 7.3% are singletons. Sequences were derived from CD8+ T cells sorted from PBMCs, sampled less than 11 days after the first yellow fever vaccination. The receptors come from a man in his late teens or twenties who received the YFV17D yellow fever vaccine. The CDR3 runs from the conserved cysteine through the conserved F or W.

cdr3_aa: CASSLADRADTQYF; v_call: TRBV5-1; j_call: TRBJ2-3
cdr3_aa: CSVLIENTEAFF; v_call: TRBV29-1; j_call: TRBJ1-1
cdr3_aa: CSASTTGRQETQYF; v_call: TRBV20-1; j_call: TRBJ2-5
cdr3_aa: CASSSPGQTFSYSYEQYF; v_call: TRBV5-6; j_call: TRBJ2-7
cdr3_aa: CASSFRAPGYNEQFF; v_call: TRBV11-2; j_call: TRBJ2-1
cdr3_aa: CASSQGVGANQPQHF; v_call: TRBV4-3; j_call: TRBJ1-5
cdr3_aa: CASSYGNTIYF; v_call: TRBV6-5; j_call: TRBJ1-3
cdr3_aa: CASSARTGQYTYEQYF; v_call: TRBV5-1; j_call: TRBJ2-7
cdr3_aa: CASSPDPHAEAFF; v_call: TRBV3-1; j_call: TRBJ1-1
cdr3_aa: CASSFGLNQPQHF; v_call: TRBV27; j_call: TRBJ1-5
cdr3_aa: CSVASGQGIREQYF; v_call: TRBV29-1; j_call: TRBJ2-7
cdr3_aa: CASSGESGELFF; v_call: TRBV19; j_call: TRBJ2-2
cdr3_aa: CSAKRDRTFSYEQYF; v_call: TRBV20-1; j_call: TRBJ2-7
cdr3_aa: CASSYGARNEQFF; v_call: TRBV6-5; j_call: TRBJ2-1
cdr3_aa: CASSYGLAGVAKNIQYF; v_call: TRBV6-2/TRBV6-3; j_call: TRBJ2-4
cdr3_aa: CASSPELAGEYSTDTQYF; v_call: TRBV11-2; j_call: TRBJ2-3
cdr3_aa: CASSYNSYNEQFF; v_call: TRBV6-5; j_call: TRBJ2-1
cdr3_aa: CASSLTTGARGETQYF; v_call: TRBV12-3/TRBV12-4; j_call: TRBJ2-5
cdr3_aa: CATSSENSPLHF; v_call: TRBV15; j_call: TRBJ1-6
cdr3_aa: CASSASGSGARQPQHF; v_call: TRBV5-5; j_call: TRBJ1-5
cdr3_aa: CASSGLSGVPYEQYF; v_call: TRBV25-1; j_call: TRBJ2-7
cdr3_aa: CSARDLAGPYNEQFF; v_call: TRBV20-1; j_call: TRBJ2-1
cdr3_aa: CASSLRPTEQYF; v_call: TRBV7-9; j_call: TRBJ2-7
cdr3_aa: CASSHARDRENEQFF; v_call: TRBV28; j_call: TRBJ2-1
cdr3_aa: CSARGEGTTEAFF; v_call: TRBV20-1; j_call: TRBJ1-1
cdr3_aa: CASGWRQPQHF; v_call: TRBV21-1; j_call: TRBJ1-5
cdr3_aa: CASSLNGGLDEQYF; v_call: TRBV7-3; j_call: TRBJ2-7
cdr3_aa: CATSRAGTSRNEQFF; v_call: TRBV15; j_call: TRBJ2-1
cdr3_aa: CASSPWDSSYQPQHF; v_call: TRBV6-5; j_call: TRBJ1-5
cdr3_aa: CASRQGADTQYF; v_call: TRBV12-3/TRBV12-4; j_call: TRBJ2-3
cdr3_aa: CASGLYLGGGNQPQHF; v_call: TRBV12-5; j_call: TRBJ1-5
cdr3_aa: CASSLGGGWTEAFF; v_call: TRBV7-3; j_call: TRBJ1-1
cdr3_aa: CSAALGLVRGEQFF; v_call: TRBV20-1; j_call: TRBJ2-1
cdr3_aa: CASSQDYGKRPTEQYF; v_call: TRBV3-1; j_call: TRBJ2-7
cdr3_aa: CATSRDLQVNQPQHF; v_call: TRBV15; j_call: TRBJ1-5
cdr3_aa: CSARGQHQTQYF; v_call: TRBV20-1; j_call: TRBJ2-5
cdr3_aa: CASSWGNGNYGYTF; v_call: TRBV27; j_call: TRBJ1-2
cdr3_aa: CASTPQGAYNEQFF; v_call: TRBV9; j_call: TRBJ2-1
cdr3_aa: CASSQEAGGYTGELFF; v_call: TRBV4-3; j_call: TRBJ2-2
cdr3_aa: CASSLLAGATWTQYF; v_call: TRBV3-1; j_call: TRBJ2-5
cdr3_aa: CASSLYAPPYEQYF; v_call: TRBV7-2; j_call: TRBJ2-7
cdr3_aa: CASSDGDQPQHF; v_call: TRBV6-1; j_call: TRBJ1-5
cdr3_aa: CATLQRGKNIQYF; v_call: TRBV24-1; j_call: TRBJ2-4
cdr3_aa: CSARTGGGYEQFF; v_call: TRBV20-1; j_call: TRBJ2-1
cdr3_aa: CASIRGGGSDTQYF; v_call: TRBV6-2/TRBV6-3; j_call: TRBJ2-3
cdr3_aa: CASSQEEETDPRAETGELFF; v_call: TRBV4-2; j_call: TRBJ2-2
cdr3_aa: CSVDFPVGNYGYTF; v_call: TRBV29-1; j_call: TRBJ1-2
cdr3_aa: CASSQSSTAFYGYTF; v_call: TRBV16; j_call: TRBJ1-2
cdr3_aa: CASSQDLTGTGNIQYF; v_call: TRBV4-3; j_call: TRBJ2-4
cdr3_aa: CASSHLETVQYF; v_call: TRBV7-2; j_call: TRBJ2-4
cdr3_aa: CASSYPGTGNSPLHF; v_call: TRBV6-5; j_call: TRBJ1-6
cdr3_aa: CASSPLARGPYNEQFF; v_call: TRBV12-3/TRBV12-4; j_call: TRBJ2-1
cdr3_aa: CASSPYTTDRGLEQYF; v_call: TRBV27; j_call: TRBJ2-7
cdr3_aa: CASSLRYSRPYNEQFF; v_call: TRBV27; j_call: TRBJ2-1
cdr3_aa: CASSQGQRGINEQFF; v_call: TRBV4-1; j_call: TRBJ2-1
cdr3_aa: CASSLLAGTGYTGELFF; v_call: TRBV7-8; j_call: TRBJ2-2
cdr3_aa: CASTRGLTGELFF; v_call: TRBV25-1; j_call: TRBJ2-2